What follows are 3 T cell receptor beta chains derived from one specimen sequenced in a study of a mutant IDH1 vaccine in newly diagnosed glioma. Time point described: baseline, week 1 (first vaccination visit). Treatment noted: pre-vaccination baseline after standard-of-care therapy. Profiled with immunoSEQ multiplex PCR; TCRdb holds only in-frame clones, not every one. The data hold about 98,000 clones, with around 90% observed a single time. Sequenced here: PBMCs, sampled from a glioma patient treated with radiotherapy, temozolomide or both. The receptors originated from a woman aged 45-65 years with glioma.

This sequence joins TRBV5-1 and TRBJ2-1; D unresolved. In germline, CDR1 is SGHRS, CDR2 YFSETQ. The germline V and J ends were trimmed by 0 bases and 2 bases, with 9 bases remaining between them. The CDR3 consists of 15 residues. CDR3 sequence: CASSLASQTYNEQFF. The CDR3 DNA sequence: TGCGCCAGCAGCTTGGCCAGCCAAACCTACAATGAGCAGTTCTTC.

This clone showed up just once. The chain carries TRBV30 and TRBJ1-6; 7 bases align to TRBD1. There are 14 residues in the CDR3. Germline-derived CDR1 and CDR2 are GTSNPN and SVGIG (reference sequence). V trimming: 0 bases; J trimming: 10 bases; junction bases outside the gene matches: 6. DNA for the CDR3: TGTGCCTGGAGTGTACGAGGGGGCGGCTCACCCCTCCACTTT. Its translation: CAWSVRGGGSPLHF.

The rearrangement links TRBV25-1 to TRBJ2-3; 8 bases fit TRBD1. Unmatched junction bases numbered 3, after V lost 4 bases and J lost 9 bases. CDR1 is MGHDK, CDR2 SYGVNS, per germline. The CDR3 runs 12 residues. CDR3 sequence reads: CASSVDRVTQYF. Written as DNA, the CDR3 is TGTGCCAGCAGTGTGGACAGGGTAACGCAGTATTTT. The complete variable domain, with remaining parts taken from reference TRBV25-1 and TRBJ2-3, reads EADIYQTPRYLVIGTGKKITLECSQTMGHDKMYWYQQDPGMELHLIHYSYGVNSTEKGDLSSESTVSRIRTEHFPLTLESARPSHTSQYLCASSVDRVTQYFGPGTRLTVL.